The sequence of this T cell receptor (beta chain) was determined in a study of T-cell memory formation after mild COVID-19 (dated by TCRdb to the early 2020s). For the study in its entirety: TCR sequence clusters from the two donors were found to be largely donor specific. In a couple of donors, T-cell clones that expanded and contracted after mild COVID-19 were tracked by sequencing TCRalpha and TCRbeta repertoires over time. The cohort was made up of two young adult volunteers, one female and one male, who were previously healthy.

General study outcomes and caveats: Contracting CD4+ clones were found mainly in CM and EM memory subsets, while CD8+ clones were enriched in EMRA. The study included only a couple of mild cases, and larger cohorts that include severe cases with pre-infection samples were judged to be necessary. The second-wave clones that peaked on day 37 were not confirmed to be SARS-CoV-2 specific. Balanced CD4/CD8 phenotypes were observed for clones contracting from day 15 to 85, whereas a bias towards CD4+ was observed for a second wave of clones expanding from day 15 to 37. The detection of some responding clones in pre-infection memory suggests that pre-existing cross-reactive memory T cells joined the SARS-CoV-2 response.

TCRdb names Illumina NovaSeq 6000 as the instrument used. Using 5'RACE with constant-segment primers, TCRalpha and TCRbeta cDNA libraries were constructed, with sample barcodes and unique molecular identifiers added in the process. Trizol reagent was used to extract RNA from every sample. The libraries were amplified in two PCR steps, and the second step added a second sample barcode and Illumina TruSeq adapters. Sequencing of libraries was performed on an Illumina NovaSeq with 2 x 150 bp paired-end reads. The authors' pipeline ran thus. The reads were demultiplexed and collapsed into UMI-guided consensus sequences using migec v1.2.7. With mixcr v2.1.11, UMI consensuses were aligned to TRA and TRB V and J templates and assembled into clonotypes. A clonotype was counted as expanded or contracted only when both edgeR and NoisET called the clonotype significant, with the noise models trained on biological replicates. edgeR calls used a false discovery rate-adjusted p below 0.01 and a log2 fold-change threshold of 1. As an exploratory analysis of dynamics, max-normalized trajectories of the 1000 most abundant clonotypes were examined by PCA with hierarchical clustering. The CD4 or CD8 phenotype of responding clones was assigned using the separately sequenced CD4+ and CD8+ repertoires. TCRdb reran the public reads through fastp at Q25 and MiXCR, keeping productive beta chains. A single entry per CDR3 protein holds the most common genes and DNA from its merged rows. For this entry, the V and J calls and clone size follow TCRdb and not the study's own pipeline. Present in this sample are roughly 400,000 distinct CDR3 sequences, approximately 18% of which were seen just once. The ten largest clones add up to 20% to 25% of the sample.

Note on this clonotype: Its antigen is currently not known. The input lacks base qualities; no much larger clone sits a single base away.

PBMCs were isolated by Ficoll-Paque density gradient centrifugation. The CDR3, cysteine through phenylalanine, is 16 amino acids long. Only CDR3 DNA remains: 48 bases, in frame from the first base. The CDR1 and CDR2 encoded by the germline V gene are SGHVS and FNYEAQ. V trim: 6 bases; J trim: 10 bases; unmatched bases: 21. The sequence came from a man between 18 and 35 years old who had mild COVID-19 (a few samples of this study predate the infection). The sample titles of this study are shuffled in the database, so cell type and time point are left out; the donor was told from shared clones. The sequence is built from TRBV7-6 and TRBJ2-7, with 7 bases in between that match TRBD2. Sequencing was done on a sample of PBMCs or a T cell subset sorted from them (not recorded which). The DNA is TGTGCCAGCAGGGATAGTGGGCTAGCGGTGTCCGGGGCCCAGTACTTC. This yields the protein CASRDSGLAVSGAQYF.